These 14 T cell receptor beta chains were sequenced from one sample in a study of T cell repertoires in cytomegalovirus infection. TCRdb ran MiXCR on the reads and lists one entry per CDR3 protein. The sample records 600,000 to 800,000 distinct CDR3 sequences, 20% to 25% being singletons. Sequencing input: CD8+ T cells from PBMCs. The receptors were gathered from a human donor in good health (CMV status not recorded). Some clones in this sample may be carry-over from other donors' samples.

This clonotype was seen many times. This chain connects TRBV6-6 to TRBJ2-3, with 16 nucleotides matching TRBD2. Germline V gene sequence: CDR1 MNHNY, CDR2 SVGAGI (reference sequence). Trimming cost V 6 bases and J 0 bases; bases outside gene matches: 9. The CDR3 has 19 amino acids. CDR3 in amino acids: CASRYLGTSGGASTDTQYF. The DNA for the CDR3 is TGTGCCAGCAGATACCTGGGGACTAGCGGGGGGGCCAGCACAGATACGCAGTATTTT.

The chain joins TRBV6-2 or TRBV6-3 to TRBJ2-7; no reliable D call. Germline CDR1 MNHEY, CDR2 SVGEGT. This CDR3 spans 15 amino acids. Trimming shortened V by 2 bases and J by 3 bases, and 14 bases separated the two germline ends. The CDR3: CASSYIDSGDYEQYV. DNA for the CDR3: TGTGCCAGCAGTTACATTGACTCTGGGGACTACGAGCAGTACGTC.

The genes are TRBV6-6 and TRBJ2-5; 8 positions match TRBD2. The CDR3 covers 14 residues. V was pared by 6 bases and J by 5 bases, with 8 bases of the junction left unmatched. Germline loops: CDR1 MNHNY, CDR2 SVGAGI (reference sequence). CDR3 residues: CASSAAGGSETQYF. The CDR3 nucleotides are TGTGCCAGCAGCGCCGCGGGGGGAAGTGAGACCCAGTACTTC.

This clonotype was seen a handful of times. The chain is built from TRBV7-9 and TRBJ2-3, with 7 positions matching TRBD2. Germline CDR1 and CDR2: SEHNR and FQNEAQ (reference sequence). Germline trimming cut 5 bases from V and 4 bases from J; bases unmatched to any gene: 12. CDR3 length: 16 residues. CDR3 coding DNA: TGTGCCAGCAGCCCTCTCGGGGAGGGGACGGCAGATACGCAGTATTTT. Amino acid sequence: CASSPLGEGTADTQYF.

This clonotype was seen more than once but under ten times. J is TRBJ1-2 and V is TRBV7-9; D unclear. The CDR3 is made up of 15 amino acids. Per germline, CDR1 SEHNR and CDR2 FQNEAQ (reference sequence). V was shortened by 0 bases and J by 0 bases, with 8 bases between the two germline ends. The CDR3 loop reads CASSLAAGANYGYTF. The CDR3 DNA reads as TGTGCCAGCAGCTTAGCGGCAGGCGCTAACTATGGCTACACCTTC. Full variable domain (missing parts from reference TRBV7-9 and TRBJ1-2): DTGVSQNPRHKITKRGQNVTFRCDPISEHNRLYWYRQTLGQGPEFLTYFQNEAQLEKSRLLSDRFSAERPKGSFSTLEIQRTEQGDSAMYLCASSLAAGANYGYTFGSGTRLTVV.

The chain employs TRBV29-1 and TRBJ1-2, with a possible D match to TRBD1 (5 bases). This CDR3 has 12 amino acids. Germline assignment: CDR1 SQVTM and CDR2 ANQGSEA. V was clipped by 4 bases and J by 6 bases, with 12 bases between them. DNA for the CDR3: TGCAGCGTTGGGAGGGGTTATGATGGCTACACCTTC. This translates into CSVGRGYDGYTF.

The chain couples TRBV7-6 to TRBJ2-5, with TRBD2 matching over 9 bases. The V gene's germline CDR1 is SGHVS and CDR2 FNYEAQ. The CDR3 covers 17 residues. J gave up 5 bases and V 4 bases, and 14 bases lay outside the gene matches. DNA of the CDR3: TGTGCCAGCAGCTCCCCTGCGACTAGCGGCCAACTCGAGACCCAGTACTTC. This encodes CASSSPATSGQLETQYF.

V and J are TRBV2 and TRBJ2-7; no clear D gene. The germline V and J ends were trimmed by 2 bases and 2 bases, with 16 bases remaining between them. Germline CDR1 reads SNHLY; CDR2 reads FYNNEI. The CDR3 is 16 amino acids. CDR3 protein: CASSESRSRPTYEQYV. As DNA, the CDR3 is TGTGCCAGCAGTGAATCCCGGAGTCGCCCTACCTACGAGCAGTACGTC.

This clonotype came up many times. This rearrangement joins TRBV27 to TRBJ1-2; D call uncertain. V lost 7 bases, J lost 3 bases, and 15 bases lay in between. Germline CDR1 MNHEY, CDR2 SMNVEV (reference sequence). The CDR3 totals 14 residues. CDR3 bases: TGTGCCAGCACCTCAGCCGGGTCGCACTATGGCTACACCTTC. This encodes CASTSAGSHYGYTF.

The V gene is TRBV7-6, the J gene TRBJ2-2, with a possible D match to TRBD2 (5 bases). Germline CDR1 and CDR2: SGHVS and FNYEAQ. This CDR3 region has 12 residues. Deletions cut 5 bases from V and 10 bases from J, with 11 bases between. In DNA form, the CDR3 reads TGTGCCAGCAGCCAGGACTCAGTGGAGCTGTTTTTT. It specifies CASSQDSVELFF.

This clonotype appeared a few times. V gene TRBV27 combines with J gene TRBJ2-7; D may be TRBD1 (5 bases). In germline, CDR1 is MNHEY, CDR2 SMNVEV (reference sequence). V lost 0 bases, J lost 3 bases, and 15 bases lay in between. This CDR3 comprises 16 residues. This chain's CDR3 is CASSLSQGPAGYEQYF. CDR3 sequence (DNA): TGTGCCAGCAGTTTATCGCAGGGTCCGGCAGGCTACGAGCAGTACTTC.

This clonotype was recorded a few times. The rearrangement links TRBV7-3 to TRBJ1-1; D is unresolved. The V end was cut by 3 bases, the J end by 6 bases, with 8 bases between. The CDR3 spans 12 residues. Germline lookup yields CDR1 SGHTA and CDR2 FQGTGA. The CDR3 protein is CASSLGFAEAFF. The CDR3 coding sequence is TGTGCCAGCAGCTTGGGGTTTGCTGAAGCTTTCTTT.

The J gene is TRBJ1-5, the V gene TRBV20-1, with D hard to call. V was clipped by 3 bases and J by 0 bases, with 21 bases between them. CDR3 length equals 18 residues. Germline V gives CDR1 DFQATT, CDR2 SNEGSKA (reference sequence). CDR3 in amino acids: CSARGYREWPNSNQPQHF. The CDR3 DNA reads TGCAGTGCTAGGGGCTACAGAGAATGGCCGAATAGCAATCAGCCCCAGCATTTT.

This chain uses TRBV10-2 with TRBJ2-7; 8 nucleotides agree with TRBD2. V lost 10 bases and J lost 1; bases outside the gene matches: 3. The germline V gene encodes CDR1 WSHSY and CDR2 SAAADI. This CDR3 is 12 amino acids long. CDR3 region: CATGGGSYEQYF. The DNA for the CDR3 is TGCGCCACCGGGGGGGGGTCCTACGAGCAGTACTTC.